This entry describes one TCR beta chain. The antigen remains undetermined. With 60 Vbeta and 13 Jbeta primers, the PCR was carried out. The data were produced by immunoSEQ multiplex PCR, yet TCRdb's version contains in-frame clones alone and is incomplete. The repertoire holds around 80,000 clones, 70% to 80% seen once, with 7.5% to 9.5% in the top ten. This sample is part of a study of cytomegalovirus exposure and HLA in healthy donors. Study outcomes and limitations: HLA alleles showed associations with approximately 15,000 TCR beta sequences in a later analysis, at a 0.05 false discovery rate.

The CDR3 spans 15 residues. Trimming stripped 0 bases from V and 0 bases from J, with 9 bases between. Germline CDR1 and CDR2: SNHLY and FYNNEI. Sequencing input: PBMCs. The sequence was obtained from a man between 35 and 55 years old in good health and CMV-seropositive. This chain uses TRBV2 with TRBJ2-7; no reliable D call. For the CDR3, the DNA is TGTGCCAGCAGTGAAGCTGAGCCTAGCTCCTACGAGCAGTACTTC. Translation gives CASSEAEPSSYEQYF.